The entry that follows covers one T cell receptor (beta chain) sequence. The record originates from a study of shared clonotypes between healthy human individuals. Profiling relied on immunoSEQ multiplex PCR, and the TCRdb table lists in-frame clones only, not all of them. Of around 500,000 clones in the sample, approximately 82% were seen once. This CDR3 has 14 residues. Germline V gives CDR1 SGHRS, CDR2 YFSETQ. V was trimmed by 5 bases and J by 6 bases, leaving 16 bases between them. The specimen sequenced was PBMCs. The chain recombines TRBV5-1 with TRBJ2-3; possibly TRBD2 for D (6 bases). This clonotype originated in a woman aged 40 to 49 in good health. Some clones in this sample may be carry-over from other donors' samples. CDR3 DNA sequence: TGCGCCAGCAGTTTAAACGCGGGACGGGATACGCAGTATTTT. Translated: CASSLNAGRDTQYF. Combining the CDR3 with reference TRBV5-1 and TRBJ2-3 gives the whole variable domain KAGVTQTPRYLIKTRGQQVTLSCSPISGHRSVSWYQQTPGQGLQFLFEYFSETQRNKGNFPGRFSGRQFSNSRSEMNVSTLELGDSALYLCASSLNAGRDTQYFGPGTRLTVL.